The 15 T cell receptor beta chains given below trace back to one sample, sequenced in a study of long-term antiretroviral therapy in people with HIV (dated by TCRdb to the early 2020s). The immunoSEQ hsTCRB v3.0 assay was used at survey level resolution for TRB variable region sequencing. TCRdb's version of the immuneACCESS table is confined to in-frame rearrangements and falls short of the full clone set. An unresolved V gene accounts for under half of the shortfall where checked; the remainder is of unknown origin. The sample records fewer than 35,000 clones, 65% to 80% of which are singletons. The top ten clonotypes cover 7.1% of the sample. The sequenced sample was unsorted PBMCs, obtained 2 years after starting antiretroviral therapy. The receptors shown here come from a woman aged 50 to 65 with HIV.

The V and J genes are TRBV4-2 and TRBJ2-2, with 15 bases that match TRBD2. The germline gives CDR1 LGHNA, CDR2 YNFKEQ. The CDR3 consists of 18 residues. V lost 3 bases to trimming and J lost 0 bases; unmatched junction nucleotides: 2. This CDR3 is CASSQGLAGGTNTGELFF. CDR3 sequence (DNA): TGTGCCAGCAGCCAGGGACTAGCGGGGGGAACGAACACCGGGGAGCTGTTTTTT.

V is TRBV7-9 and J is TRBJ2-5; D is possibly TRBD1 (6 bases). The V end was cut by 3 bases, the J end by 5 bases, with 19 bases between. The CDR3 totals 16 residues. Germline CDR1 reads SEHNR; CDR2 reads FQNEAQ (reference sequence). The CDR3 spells CASSFVPGLRGETQYF. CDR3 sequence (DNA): TGTGCCAGCAGCTTCGTACCGGGCCTAAGGGGGGAGACCCAGTACTTC.

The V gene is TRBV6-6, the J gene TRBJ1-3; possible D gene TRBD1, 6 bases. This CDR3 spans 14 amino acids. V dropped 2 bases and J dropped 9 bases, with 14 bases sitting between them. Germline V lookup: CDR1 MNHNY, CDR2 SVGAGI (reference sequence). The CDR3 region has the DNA TGTGCCAGCAGTTACCAGGGGAGGGGAGGCACCATATATTTT. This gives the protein CASSYQGRGGTIYF.

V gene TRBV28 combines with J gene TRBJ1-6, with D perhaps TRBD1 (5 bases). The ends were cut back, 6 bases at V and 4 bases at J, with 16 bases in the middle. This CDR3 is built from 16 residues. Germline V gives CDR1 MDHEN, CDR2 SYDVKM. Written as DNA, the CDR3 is TGTGCCAGCAGACCGGACAACACAGAATATAATTCACCCCTCCACTTT. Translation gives CASRPDNTEYNSPLHF.

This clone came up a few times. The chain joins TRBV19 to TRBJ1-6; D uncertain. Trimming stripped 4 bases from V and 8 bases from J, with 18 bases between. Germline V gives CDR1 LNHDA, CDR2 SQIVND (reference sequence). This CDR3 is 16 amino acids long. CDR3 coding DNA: TGTGCCAGTAGTAAGAGAACAGAATTTGTCGATTCACCCCTCCACTTT. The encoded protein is CASSKRTEFVDSPLHF. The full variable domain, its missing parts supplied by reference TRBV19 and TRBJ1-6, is DGGITQSPKYLFRKEGQNVTLSCEQNLNHDAMYWYRQDPGQGLRLIYYSQIVNDFQKGDIAEGYSVSREKKESFPLTVTSAQKNPTAFYLCASSKRTEFVDSPLHFGNGTRLTVT.

CDR3 DNA sequence: TGTGCCAGCAGCTTCGACAGGGCTGCCAACGTCCTGACTTTC. Protein sequence: CASSFDRAANVLTF. The rearrangement joins TRBV5-6 to TRBJ2-6; 7 bases are a match to TRBD1. Germline values: CDR1 SGHDT, CDR2 YYEEEE. The CDR3 runs 14 residues. With 2 bases clipped from V and 7 bases from J, the junction kept 3 bases outside the gene matches.

The CDR3 is CSVEGQPNTGELFF. The CDR3, as DNA: TGCAGCGTTGAAGGGCAGCCGAACACCGGGGAGCTGTTTTTT. The chain uses TRBV29-1 and TRBJ2-2; no reliable D call. The V and J ends lost 1 base and 0 bases respectively, with 6 bases between them. Germline loops: CDR1 SQVTM, CDR2 ANQGSEA. CDR3 size: 14 residues.

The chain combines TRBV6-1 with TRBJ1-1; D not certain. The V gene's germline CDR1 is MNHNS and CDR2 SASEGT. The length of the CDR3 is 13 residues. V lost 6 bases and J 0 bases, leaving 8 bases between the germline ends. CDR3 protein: CASSLEMNTEAFF. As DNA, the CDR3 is TGTGCCAGCAGCCTCGAGATGAACACTGAAGCTTTCTTT.

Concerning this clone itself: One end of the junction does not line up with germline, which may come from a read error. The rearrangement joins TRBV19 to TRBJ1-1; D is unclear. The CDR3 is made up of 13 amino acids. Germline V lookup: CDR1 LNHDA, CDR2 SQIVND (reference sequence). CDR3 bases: TGTGCCAGTAGTCCCCCTGGGCAGCCGGGGTCGGTCTTT. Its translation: CASSPPGQPGSVF.

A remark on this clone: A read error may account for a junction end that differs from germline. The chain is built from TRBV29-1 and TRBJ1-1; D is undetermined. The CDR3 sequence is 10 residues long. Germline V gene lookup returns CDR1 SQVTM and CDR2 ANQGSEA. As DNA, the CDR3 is TGCAGCGCCGCGGACGAATGGGTGATCTTT. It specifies CSAADEWVIF.

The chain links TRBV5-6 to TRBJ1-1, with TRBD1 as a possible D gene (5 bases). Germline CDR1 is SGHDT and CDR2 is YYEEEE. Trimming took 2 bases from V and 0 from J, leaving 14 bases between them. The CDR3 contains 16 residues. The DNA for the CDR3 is TGTGCCAGCAGCTTTAAAGGTGGCAGGGTGAACACTGAAGCTTTCTTT. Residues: CASSFKGGRVNTEAFF.

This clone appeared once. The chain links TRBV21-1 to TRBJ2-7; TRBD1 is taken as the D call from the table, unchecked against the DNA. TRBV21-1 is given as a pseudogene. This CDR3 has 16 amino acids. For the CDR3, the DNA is TGTGCCAGCAGCGGGGGGTTAACAGGGGTTTTCATAGAGCAGTACGTC. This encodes CASSGGLTGVFIEQYV.

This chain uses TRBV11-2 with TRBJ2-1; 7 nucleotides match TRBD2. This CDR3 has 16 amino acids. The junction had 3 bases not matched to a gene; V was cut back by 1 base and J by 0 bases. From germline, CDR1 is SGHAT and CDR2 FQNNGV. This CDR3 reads CASSLAPGGSYNEQFF. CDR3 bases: TGTGCCAGCAGCTTAGCTCCGGGGGGCTCCTACAATGAGCAGTTCTTC.

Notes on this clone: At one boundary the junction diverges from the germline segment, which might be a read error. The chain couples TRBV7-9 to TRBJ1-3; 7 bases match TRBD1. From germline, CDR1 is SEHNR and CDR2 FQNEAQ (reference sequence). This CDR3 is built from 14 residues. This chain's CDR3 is CASSLESPGDRAPF. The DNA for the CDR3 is TGTGCCAGCAGCTTAGAGTCACCGGGGGACAGAGCCCCTTTT.

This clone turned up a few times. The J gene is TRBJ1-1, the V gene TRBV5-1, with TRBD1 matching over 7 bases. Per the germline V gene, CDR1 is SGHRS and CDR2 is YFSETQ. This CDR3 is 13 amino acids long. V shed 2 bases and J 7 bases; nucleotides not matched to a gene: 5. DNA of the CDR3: TGCGCCAGCAGCTTACCACAGGGGATTGAAGCTTTCTTT. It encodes CASSLPQGIEAFF.